The source of this T cell receptor (beta chain) is a study of T cells after yellow fever vaccination. This clonotype was observed a few times. TCRdb passed the 5' RACE reads through MiXCR, listing each CDR3 protein once. This sample has approximately 450,000 distinct CDR3 sequences, with over 15% found just once. The CDR3 sequence is 15 residues long. V lost 1 base, J lost 8 bases, and 8 bases stayed unmatched. Germline V CDR1 and CDR2: SGHRS, YFSETQ. The TCR was taken from a man between 18 and 29 years old who received the YFV17D yellow fever vaccine. The chain employs TRBV5-1 and TRBJ2-1; the match to TRBD2 covers 8 bases. Sequencing used PBMCs, obtained before the yellow fever booster vaccination. In DNA, the CDR3 is TGCGCCAGCAGCTTGACTCCCGGACTAGCCGATGAGCAGTTCTTC. It translates to CASSLTPGLADEQFF. Complete variable domain (other parts from reference TRBV5-1 and TRBJ2-1): KAGVTQTPRYLIKTRGQQVTLSCSPISGHRSVSWYQQTPGQGLQFLFEYFSETQRNKGNFPGRFSGRQFSNSRSEMNVSTLELGDSALYLCASSLTPGLADEQFFGPGTRLTVL.